This T cell receptor beta chain was captured by sequencing in a study of immune heterogeneity within non-small cell lung tumors. In this sample, this clonotype is medium-sized. Bulk tumor genomic DNA served as template, at roughly 600 ng per sample. Several biopsies per primary tumor were taken during surgery, spaced as far apart as possible. Patients had untreated, newly diagnosed non-small cell lung cancer and underwent curative surgery. The TCR beta CDR3 region underwent multiplex PCR amplification with 32 V and 13 J primers. Via MiXCR, TCRdb re-called the multiplex PCR reads, giving one row per CDR3 protein. Seen here are 14,000 or so distinct CDR3 sequences, less than 35% observed once, and the top ten hold 3.5% to 5%. This CDR3 comprises 11 residues. V was trimmed by 7 bases and J by 5 bases, leaving 5 bases between them. Germline lookup yields CDR1 SNHLY and CDR2 FYNNEI.

Sequencing was carried out using lung tumor tissue. The chain uses TRBV2 and TRBJ1-4, with D hard to call. This clonotype was obtained from a man aged 35-49 years with non-small cell lung cancer. CDR3 region: CASTRNEKLFF. CDR3 bases: TGTGCCAGCACCCGGAATGAAAAACTGTTTTTT.